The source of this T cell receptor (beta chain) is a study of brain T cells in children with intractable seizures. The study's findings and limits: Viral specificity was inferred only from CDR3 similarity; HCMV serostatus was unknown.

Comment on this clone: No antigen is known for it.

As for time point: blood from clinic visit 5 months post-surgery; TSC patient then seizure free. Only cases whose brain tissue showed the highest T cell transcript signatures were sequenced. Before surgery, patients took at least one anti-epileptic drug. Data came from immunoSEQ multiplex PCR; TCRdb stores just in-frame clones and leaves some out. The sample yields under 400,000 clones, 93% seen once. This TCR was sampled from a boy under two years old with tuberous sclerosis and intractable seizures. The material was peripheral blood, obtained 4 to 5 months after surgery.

For the CDR3, the DNA is TGTGCCAGTAGCCGGCGGTCGGGGACAGGGGGCGGGATGGGTCAGCCCCAGCATTTT. Its protein product is CASSRRSGTGGGMGQPQHF. The chain recombines TRBV19 with TRBJ1-5; 12 bases agree with TRBD1. V dropped 6 bases and J dropped 6; count of bases not matched to a gene: 18. The CDR3 spans 19 residues. Germline CDR1 and CDR2: LNHDA and SQIVND (reference sequence).